The entry that follows covers one T cell receptor beta chain sequence. Which antigen it targets is not known. No per-base quality is available; no much larger clone lies one base away. Taken with the paper, the label for time point translates to: patch test 2, 6 weeks after DPC sensitization. This specimen's treatment or condition label, interpreted: therapeutic diphenylcyclopropenone sensitization with weekly scalp DPC. At each patch-test visit, blood was drawn before the patch test was applied. Patients were eligible if aged 18 to 70, diagnosed with alopecia and judged suitable for DPC therapy, and pregnant patients were excluded. Unfractionated whole blood was collected in Tempus Blood RNA tubes, and total RNA was extracted from that blood. In the germline V gene, CDR1 corresponds to SGHAT and CDR2 to FQNNGV. V sheds 0 bases and J sheds 7 bases, leaving 6 bases between their ends. The CDR3 has 13 amino acids, counting the end cysteine and phenylalanine. Here the CDR3 DNA is all that survives: 39 bases in frame from base 1.

Libraries were made using RACE. TCRdb lists the instrument as NextSeq 500. Library preparation attached unique molecular identifiers to individual cDNA molecules for quantitative, reproducible TCR counting. Both TCR alpha and TCR beta chains were sequenced from each blood RNA sample. In the original analysis: The median number of TCRs per sample was approximately 96,000, ranging from roughly 20,000 to 700,000. V, J and CDR3 annotation of the TCR reads was carried out using the Decombinator software suite. For PS versus PT1 abundance plots, all samples were subsampled to the same number of TCRs (28,000). TCRs were defined as expanded if absent before sensitization and observed at least eight times at the 2-week time point. TCRdb cleaned the public reads at Q25 with fastp, built clones with MiXCR and kept in-frame beta chains. Each CDR3 protein gets just one entry, which takes the most common genes and DNA from the rows behind it. The V and J calls shown here were made by TCRdb, not taken from the authors' results. Here the sample has 25,000 to 30,000 distinct CDR3 sequences; approximately 9% occur a single time. The ten biggest clones cover approximately 6.3% of the sample.

The record originates from a study of human T cells and chemical hapten exposure (dated by TCRdb to the early 2020s). With regard to the full study: For sensitization, 2% DPC in acetone was applied to a 2 cm by 2 cm area of upper inner arm skin. Blood samples were taken from patients before sensitization (week 0) and then at 2, 6 and about 24 weeks after DPC sensitization. The study tracked peripheral blood TCR repertoire changes in vivo during primary and secondary sensitization to the hapten diphenylcyclopropenone (DPC) in alopecia patients. The mostly female patient cohort included alopecia areata with under or over 50% scalp involvement, alopecia totalis and alopecia universalis. For TCR sequencing, blood came from 25 to 35 alopecia patients at anywhere from one to four time points (pre-sensitization, 2, 6 and 24 weeks). Libraries were pooled for sequencing, and per-sample TCR yields varied mainly because of small differences in library volumes within the pool. Patients additionally received weekly therapeutic DPC doses to the scalp throughout the approximately 24-week study period. Patch testing on the upper back used Finn chambers containing 0.01% DPC, with scoring done after 6 days according to International Contact Dermatitis Research Group standards.

Broad study findings and their caveats: All patients had alopecia, a presumed autoimmune disease, so their immune response might differ from that of healthy individuals. Repeated subsampling changed both the strength of the expansion versus patch-test correlation and the threshold at which that correlation became significant. The number of PT1 expanded TCRs positively correlated with patch test score, significant at thresholds 8, 16 and 32 but not 4. Expanded TCRs formed significantly more large CDR3 similarity clusters than pre-sensitization or healthy control sets, consistent with antigen-driven responses. DPC sensitization did not change how many TCRs were above 1 in 1000 frequency, and no evidence was found of alterations in global repertoire structure.

The origin of this receptor is a man aged 30 to 39 with alopecia areata. Some clones in this sample may be carry-over from other donors' samples. The chain joins TRBV11-2 to TRBJ1-4; the D gene lacks a confident call. Sequences were derived from whole blood, sampled in connection with sensitization to the hapten diphenylcyclopropenone (DPC). The DNA reads as follows: TGTGCCAGCAGCTTAGAAGGGTTTGAAAAACTGTTTTTT. Its translation is CASSLEGFEKLFF.